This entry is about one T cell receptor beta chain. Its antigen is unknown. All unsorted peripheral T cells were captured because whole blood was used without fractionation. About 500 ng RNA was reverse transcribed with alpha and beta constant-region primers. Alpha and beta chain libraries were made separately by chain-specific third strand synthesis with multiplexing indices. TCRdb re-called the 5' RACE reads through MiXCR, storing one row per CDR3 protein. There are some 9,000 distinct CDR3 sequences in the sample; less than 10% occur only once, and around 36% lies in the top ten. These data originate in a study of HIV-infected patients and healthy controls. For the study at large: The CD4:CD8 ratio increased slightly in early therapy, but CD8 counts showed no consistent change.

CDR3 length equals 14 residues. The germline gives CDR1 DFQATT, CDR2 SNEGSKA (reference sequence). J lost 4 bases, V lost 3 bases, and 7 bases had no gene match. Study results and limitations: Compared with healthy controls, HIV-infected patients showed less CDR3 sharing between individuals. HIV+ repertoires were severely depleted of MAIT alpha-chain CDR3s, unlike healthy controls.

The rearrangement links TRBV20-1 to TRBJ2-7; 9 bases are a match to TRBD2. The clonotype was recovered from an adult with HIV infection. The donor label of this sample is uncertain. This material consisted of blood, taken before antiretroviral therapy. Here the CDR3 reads CSARAGGPGYEQYF. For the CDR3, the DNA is TGCAGTGCTAGGGCGGGAGGGCCGGGTTACGAGCAGTACTTC.